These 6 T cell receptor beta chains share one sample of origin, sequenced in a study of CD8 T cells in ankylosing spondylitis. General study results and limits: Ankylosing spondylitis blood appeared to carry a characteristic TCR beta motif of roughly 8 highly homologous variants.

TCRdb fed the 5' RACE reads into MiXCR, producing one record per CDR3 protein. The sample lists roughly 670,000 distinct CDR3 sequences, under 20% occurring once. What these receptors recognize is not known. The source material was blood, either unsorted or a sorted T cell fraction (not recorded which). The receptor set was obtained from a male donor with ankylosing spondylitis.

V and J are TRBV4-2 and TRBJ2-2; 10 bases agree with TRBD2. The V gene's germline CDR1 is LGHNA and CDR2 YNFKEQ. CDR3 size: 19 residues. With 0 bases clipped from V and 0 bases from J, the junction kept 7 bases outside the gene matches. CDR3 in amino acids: CASSQDFLAGAPNTGELFF. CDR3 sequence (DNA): TGTGCCAGCAGCCAAGATTTCCTAGCGGGGGCCCCGAACACCGGGGAGCTGTTTTTT.

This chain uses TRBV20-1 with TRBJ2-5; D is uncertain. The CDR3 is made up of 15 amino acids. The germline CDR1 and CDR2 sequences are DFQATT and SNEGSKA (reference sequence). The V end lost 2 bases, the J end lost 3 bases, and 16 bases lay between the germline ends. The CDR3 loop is CSARFWVLQKETQYF. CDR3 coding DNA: TGCAGTGCTAGATTCTGGGTGCTCCAGAAAGAGACCCAGTACTTC.

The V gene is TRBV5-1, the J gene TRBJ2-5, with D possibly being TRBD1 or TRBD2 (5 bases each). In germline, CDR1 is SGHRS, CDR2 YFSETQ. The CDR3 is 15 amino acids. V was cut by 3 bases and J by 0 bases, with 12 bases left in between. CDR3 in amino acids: CASSWDVRYQETQYF. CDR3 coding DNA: TGCGCCAGCAGCTGGGACGTAAGGTACCAAGAGACCCAGTACTTC.

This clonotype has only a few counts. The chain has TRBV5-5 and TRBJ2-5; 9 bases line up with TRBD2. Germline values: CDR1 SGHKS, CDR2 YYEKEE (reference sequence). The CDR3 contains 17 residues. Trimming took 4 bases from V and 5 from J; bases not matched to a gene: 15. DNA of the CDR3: TGTGCCAGCAGCGATGGAGTTGGCGGGAGGGCCTGGGAGACCCAGTACTTC. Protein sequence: CASSDGVGGRAWETQYF.

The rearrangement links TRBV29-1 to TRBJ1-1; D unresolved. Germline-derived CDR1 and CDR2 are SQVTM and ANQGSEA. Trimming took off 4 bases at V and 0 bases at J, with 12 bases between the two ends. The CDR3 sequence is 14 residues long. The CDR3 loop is CSVVPPLVNTEAFF. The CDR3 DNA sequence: TGCAGCGTTGTCCCCCCCCTAGTGAACACTGAAGCTTTCTTT.

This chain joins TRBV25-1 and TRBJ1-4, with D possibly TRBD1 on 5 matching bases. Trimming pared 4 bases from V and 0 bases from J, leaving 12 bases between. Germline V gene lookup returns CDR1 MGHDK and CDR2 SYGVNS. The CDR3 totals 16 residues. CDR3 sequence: CASSGGLFATNEKLFF. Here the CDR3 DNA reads TGTGCCAGCAGTGGGGGACTATTTGCAACTAATGAAAAACTGTTTTTT. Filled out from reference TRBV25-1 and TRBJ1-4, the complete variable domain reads EADIYQTPRYLVIGTGKKITLECSQTMGHDKMYWYQQDPGMELHLIHYSYGVNSTEKGDLSSESTVSRIRTEHFPLTLESARPSHTSQYLCASSGGLFATNEKLFFGSGTQLSVL.